This is a list of T cell receptor beta chains from one sample in a study of T cells in Graves' hyperthyroidism and ophthalmopathy. TCRdb used MiXCR to reprocess the multiplex PCR reads, holding one entry per CDR3 protein. The repertoire holds a few hundred thousand distinct CDR3 sequences, with about a fifth as singletons. The sequencing input was blood. These receptors all come from a man aged 18 to 29 with Graves' hyperthyroidism. CDR3s include the opening cysteine and the closing phenylalanine or tryptophan. D genes are given only for firm matches. A clone size is listed for some rows: how often the clone was seen (once, few, many), or a class if it is expanded.

V gene	clone size	D gene	J gene	CDR3 DNA	CDR3 protein
TRBV5-1	many	-	TRBJ2-6	TGCGCCAGCAGCTGGAGGGACCTAACGGGGGGGGCCAACGTCCTGACTTTC	CASSWRDLTGGANVLTF
TRBV2	many	-	TRBJ1-2	TGTGCCAGCATCCAGGGAGGAGTGACGAGGTATGGCTACACCTTC	CASIQGGVTRYGYTF
TRBV27	many	-	TRBJ2-4	TGTGCCAGCAGTTTATCCATGACAAACATTCAGTACTTC	CASSLSMTNIQYF
TRBV2	-	TRBD1	TRBJ1-6	TGTGCCAGCAGTGAGGGACAGGGATATTCACCCCTCCACTTT	CASSEGQGYSPLHF
TRBV6-5	many	-	TRBJ2-7	TGTGCCAGCAGAAATCAGGGGTCCTACGAGCAGTACTTC	CASRNQGSYEQYF
TRBV28	many	TRBD1	TRBJ2-7	TGTGCCAGCAGTCCCTCGTCCGGGACAGGGTTCTACGAGCAGTACTTC	CASSPSSGTGFYEQYF
TRBV2	many	-	TRBJ1-2	TGTGCCAGCAGTTGGGGAGATGGAGGCTACACCTTC	CASSWGDGGYTF
TRBV29-1	many	TRBD1	TRBJ1-2	TGCAGCGTTTCGGGACAGGGGAACTATGGCTACACCTTC	CSVSGQGNYGYTF
TRBV13	many	-	TRBJ1-1	TGTGCCAGCAGCTTAATCGCAGGGGTGAACACTGAAGCTTTCTTT	CASSLIAGVNTEAFF
TRBV6-2/TRBV6-3	many	-	TRBJ2-7	TGTGCCAGCAGTTACACACTAACAGGGTCCTACGAGCAGTACTTC	CASSYTLTGSYEQYF
TRBV13	few	TRBD1	TRBJ1-2	TGTGCCAGCAGCTTAGGGGGACAGGTCAATAACTATGGCTACACCTTC	CASSLGGQVNNYGYTF
TRBV4-3	-	-	TRBJ2-7	TGCGCCAGCAGCCAAGATTGGAGTAGCAGCTACGAGCAGTACTTC	CASSQDWSSSYEQYF
TRBV27	many	TRBD2	TRBJ2-7	TGTGCCAGCAGTCTTAGCGGGGGGACCTACGAGCAGTACTTC	CASSLSGGTYEQYF
TRBV6-1	many	TRBD1	TRBJ2-2	TGTGCCAGCAGTGAAGTTGGGGACAGATACACCGGGGAGCTGTTTTTT	CASSEVGDRYTGELFF
TRBV2	many	-	TRBJ2-3	TGTGCCAGCAGCTTGAGCGGAGGGGCGTCAGATACGCAGTATTTT	CASSLSGGASDTQYF
TRBV7-9	-	-	TRBJ2-4	TGTGCCAGCAACGAGGGGGGCAAAAACATTCAGTACTTC	CASNEGGKNIQYF